This T cell receptor beta chain was profiled in a study of PD-L1 blockade in urothelial cancer. CDR1 is LNHDA and CDR2 is SQIVND in the germline V gene (reference sequence). The CDR3 runs to 14 residues. The V gene lost 1 base and the J gene lost 7 bases, with 11 bases spanning the gap. Sequenced by immunoSEQ multiplex PCR; TCRdb stores in-frame clones only, minus some. The sample records 40,000 or so clones, about four fifths being singletons. The rearrangement links TRBV19 to TRBJ1-5, with D maybe TRBD1 (5 bases). This clonotype was obtained from a man aged 55 to 70 with urothelial cancer. Sequencing used PBMCs, obtained around atezolizumab (anti-PD-L1) treatment. The CDR3: CASSIGQGGQPQHF. CDR3 coding DNA: TGTGCCAGTAGTATAGGGCAGGGTGGCCAGCCCCAGCATTTT.